A selection of T cell receptor beta chains follows, all from one sample in a study of blood T cell repertoires in COVID-19. Clones were sequenced by immunoSEQ multiplex PCR, and TCRdb holds only the in-frame ones, with some missing. The data hold some 160,000 clones, with approximately 80% observed a single time. The sample consisted of peripheral blood. Receptors were obtained from a woman of 80 years or more with COVID-19, enrolled during active disease. Each CDR3 is given with its conserved first and last residue. A D gene is named only where the DNA matches it firmly. Clone size is shown for a subset of rows, as once, few, many or a class of expanded clone.

clone size,D gene,J gene,V gene,CDR3 protein,CDR3 DNA
.,TRBD2,TRBJ2-5,TRBV2,CASSEAILGGGTQYF,TGTGCCAGCAGTGAAGCAATACTCGGGGGGGGGACCCAGTACTTC
once,.,TRBJ1-1,TRBV6-4,CASSQDTEAFF,TGTGCCAGCAGCCAGGACACTGAAGCTTTCTTT
once,.,TRBJ2-1,TRBV3-1/TRBV3-2,CASSQVSLRSSYNEQFF,TGTGCCAGCAGCCAAGTGTCGCTGCGGAGCTCCTACAATGAGCAGTTCTTC
.,.,TRBJ1-1,TRBV15,CATSGATPGAFF,TGTGCCACCAGCGGGGCCACGCCAGGGGCTTTCTTT
.,.,TRBJ1-5,TRBV29-1,CSAVGGFNQPQHF,TGCAGCGCCGTGGGGGGTTTCAATCAGCCCCAGCATTTT
.,.,TRBJ2-5,TRBV7-9,CASSLSGTLQETQYF,TGTGCCAGCAGCTTATCTGGGACACTGCAAGAGACCCAGTACTTC
.,TRBD1,TRBJ1-6,TRBV10-3,CAISRQGEDSPLHF,TGTGCCATCAGCCGACAGGGGGAAGATTCACCCCTCCACTTT
.,TRBD2,TRBJ2-1,TRBV25-1,CASAGGGSSYNEQFF,TGTGCCAGCGCTGGCGGGGGAAGCTCCTACAATGAGCAGTTCTTC
.,.,TRBJ1-5,TRBV7-3,CASSLRDTSNQPQHF,TGTGCCAGCAGCCTCCGGGACACGAGCAATCAGCCCCAGCATTTT
.,TRBD2,TRBJ2-1,TRBV19,CASGPGGSYGNEQFF,TGTGCCAGTGGCCCGGGGGGAAGCTACGGCAATGAGCAGTTCTTC
once,.,TRBJ2-7,TRBV5-1,CASSLGGSEQYF,TGCGCCAGCAGCTTGGGAGGGAGCGAGCAGTACTTC
.,.,TRBJ1-5,TRBV28,CAITRGNQPQHF,TGTGCCATCACGAGAGGCAATCAGCCCCAGCATTTT
.,TRBD1,TRBJ1-2,TRBV19,CASSMGTGVYGYTF,TGTGCCAGTAGTATGGGGACAGGTGTCTATGGCTACACCTTC
.,.,TRBJ1-6,TRBV12-3/TRBV12-4,CASCSQVSPLHF,TGTGCCAGCTGTTCGCAGGTTTCACCCCTCCACTTT
.,.,TRBJ1-1,TRBV3-1/TRBV3-2,CASSQAVRANTEAFF,TGTGCCAGCAGCCAAGCCGTCAGGGCGAACACTGAAGCTTTCTTT
few,TRBD1,TRBJ1-1,TRBV11-2,CASTSQGTRAFF,TGTGCCAGCACCTCACAGGGGACCCGAGCTTTCTTT
.,.,TRBJ1-3,TRBV18,CASSPSWQAAGGNTIYF,TGTGCCAGCTCACCGTCTTGGCAGGCAGCGGGAGGAAACACCATATATTTT
.,.,TRBJ2-1,TRBV18,CASSRLPGSQNEQFF,TGTGCCAGCTCACGGCTCCCTGGGTCACAGAATGAGCAGTTCTTC
.,.,TRBJ2-5,TRBV5-1,CASSPTTGQETQYF,TGCGCCAGCAGCCCGACGACAGGTCAAGAGACCCAGTACTTC
.,TRBD2,TRBJ2-1,TRBV10-3,CAIRRLAGNNEQFF,TGTGCCATCAGGAGACTAGCGGGGAACAATGAGCAGTTCTTC
once,.,TRBJ1-4,TRBV7-9,CASSLSEATNEKLFF,TGTGCCAGCAGCCTTAGTGAGGCAACTAATGAAAAACTGTTTTTT
.,.,TRBJ1-1,TRBV7-6,CASSFDRRNTEAFF,TGTGCCAGCAGCTTCGACAGGAGGAACACTGAAGCTTTCTTT
.,TRBD2,TRBJ2-7,TRBV2,CASNSGLDGSPEQYF,TGTGCCAGCAACTCCGGACTAGATGGTTCCCCCGAGCAGTACTTC